This T cell receptor (beta chain) was found in a study of T cell changes during pregnancy in multiple sclerosis. Sequencing used immunoSEQ multiplex PCR; TCRdb keeps in-frame clones, though not all of them. The data hold 35,000 or so clones, with approximately 85% observed a single time. Germline V CDR1 and CDR2: SNHLY, FYNNEI. The CDR3 has 13 residues. Trimming removed 6 bases from V and 4 bases from J; junction bases left unmatched: 6. This TCR derives from a female donor with multiple sclerosis, enrolled in a pregnancy study. The sample in question was CD4+ T cells from peripheral blood mononuclear cells, obtained before pregnancy. V and J are TRBV2 and TRBJ2-7, with 7 bases fitting TRBD2. This CDR3 is CASRDSGSYEQYF. The CDR3 bases are TGTGCCAGCAGGGATAGCGGGTCGTACGAGCAGTACTTC.